This TCR beta chain emerged from a study of OX40 agonist ivuxolimab in advanced cancers. Regarding this clone: Its antigen remains unknown.

Study results and caveats: More expanded clones were found, on average, in CD8+ than in CD4+ T cells.

The V end was cut by 0 bases, the J end by 6 bases, with 20 bases between. The CDR3 covers 17 residues. CDR1 is MNHNS and CDR2 is SASEGT in the germline V gene. The assay was immunoSEQ multiplex PCR, and TCRdb's table has in-frame clones only and misses some. This sample carries around 94,000 clones, more than 85% of them seen once, and the ten largest clones take around 3.4%. This clonotype was sampled from an adult with an advanced solid tumor such as melanoma, head and neck, liver or kidney cancer. The chain couples TRBV6-1 to TRBJ1-1; D gene ambiguous. The sample was CD4+ or CD8+ T cells sorted from blood, taken in a trial of the OX40 agonist ivuxolimab. The DNA of the CDR3 is TGTGCCAGCAGTGAAGCGGGATGGACTACACTAAGGGCTGAAGCTTTCTTT. Translating gives CASSEAGWTTLRAEAFF.